The rows below give T cell receptor beta chains drawn from one sample of a study of OX40 agonist ivuxolimab in advanced cancers. TCRdb's copy holds only in-frame clones and misses some; the assay was immunoSEQ multiplex PCR. The sample yields tens of thousands of clones, approximately 94% seen once. Specimen: CD4+ or CD8+ T cells sorted from blood, collected in a trial of the OX40 agonist ivuxolimab. Receptors were obtained from an adult with an advanced solid tumor such as melanoma, head and neck, liver or kidney cancer. Both conserved end residues are trimmed from each CDR3. The order of the fields is J gene, V gene, CDR3 protein.

TRBJ1-3,TRBV9,ASGKGQDPFSSGNTIY
TRBJ1-1,TRBV28,ASSWDRLAVTEAF
TRBJ1-4,TRBV19,ASTSGAGDEKLF
TRBJ1-1,TRBV7-6,ASSLALYTEAF
TRBJ2-7,TRBV30,AWSRERIYEQY
TRBJ2-3,TRBV10-1,ASSLLAGGQDTQY
TRBJ2-5,TRBV4-2,ASSQDFQETQY
TRBJ2-2,TRBV9,ASSVVAVRTGELF
TRBJ2-1,TRBV29-1,SVEASGPYNEQF
TRBJ2-3,TRBV19,ASSISWPSDTQY
TRBJ1-1,TRBV7-9,ASSFGNTEAF
TRBJ2-7,TRBV19,ASSEGTSGSYEQY
TRBJ1-5,TRBV7-8,ASSSVDRVDQPQH
TRBJ1-5,TRBV28,ASSLYSGTALLQPQH
TRBJ1-4,TRBV11-3,ASSSPSGGGWEKLF
TRBJ1-2,TRBV27,ASSFLQGYGYT
TRBJ2-5,TRBV7-2,ASSLEEYQETQY
TRBJ2-7,TRBV27,ASSLWTGSLQEQY
TRBJ2-7,TRBV19,ASSIGLAGVYEQY
TRBJ2-2,TRBV21-1,ASSVYSGELF
TRBJ2-7,TRBV19,ASSIAGPSAYYEQY
TRBJ1-2,TRBV5-4,ASSLGRQVLDHT
TRBJ2-5,TRBV29-1,SDVLAGGETQY
TRBJ2-1,TRBV7-3,ASSPRLAGSYNEQF
TRBJ2-2,TRBV7-3,ASSLTGGPGELF
TRBJ2-1,TRBV6-5,ASSLRSYNEQF
TRBJ2-5,TRBV9,ASSVVGAGETQY
TRBJ2-7,TRBV6-5,ASSLGGSYEQY
TRBJ1-3,TRBV28,ASSFAEFSGNTIY
TRBJ2-7,TRBV5-4,ASSLATGGDYEQY
TRBJ2-2,TRBV5-1,ASSPEVVTGELF
TRBJ2-3,TRBV9,ASSVSLKGTDTQY
TRBJ2-2,TRBV19,ASSIGLAGVPGELF
TRBJ2-3,TRBV25-1,ASSSMGVDTQY
TRBJ1-1,TRBV19,ASSHSFGDTEAF
TRBJ1-5,TRBV2,ASKKDSSYSNQPQH
TRBJ2-2,TRBV6-6,ASSLGLAGGIGELF
TRBJ2-7,TRBV25-1,ASSDGGWVGEQY
TRBJ1-2,TRBV7-9,ASSPGQYTYGYT
TRBJ2-1,TRBV6-5,ASSYSTVNNEQF
TRBJ2-3,TRBV30,AWSDPGRAIGTQY
TRBJ2-4,TRBV28,ASSPPVGGVGSVLRVQY
TRBJ2-7,TRBV27,ASSRGGEQY
TRBJ2-7,TRBV2,ASSDSLAEPYEQY
TRBJ2-3,TRBV5-5,ASSLVGTDTQY
TRBJ2-1,TRBV5-1,ASSLLPDEQF
TRBJ1-5,TRBV28,ASTQATGISNQPQH
TRBJ1-1,TRBV10-1,ASSPWGGLLNTEAF
TRBJ2-7,TRBV11-2,ASSSYSGSSYEQY
TRBJ1-3,TRBV9,ASSVDTSSGNTIY
TRBJ2-1,TRBV28,ASSPGQGWNEQF
TRBJ2-7,TRBV9,ASSSGTSGSSYEQY
TRBJ1-2,TRBV5-8,ASSPTGGYGYT
TRBJ2-7,TRBV11-3,ASSSRQGYEQY
TRBJ2-3,TRBV5-1,ASSPRGGGVLGLATDTQY
TRBJ1-2,TRBV6-5,ASSYDPFPLYGYT
TRBJ2-6,TRBV28,ASRLTGSGANVLT
TRBJ2-7,TRBV28,ASSLGTDYEQY
TRBJ1-3,TRBV28,ASSYLAGALGNTIY